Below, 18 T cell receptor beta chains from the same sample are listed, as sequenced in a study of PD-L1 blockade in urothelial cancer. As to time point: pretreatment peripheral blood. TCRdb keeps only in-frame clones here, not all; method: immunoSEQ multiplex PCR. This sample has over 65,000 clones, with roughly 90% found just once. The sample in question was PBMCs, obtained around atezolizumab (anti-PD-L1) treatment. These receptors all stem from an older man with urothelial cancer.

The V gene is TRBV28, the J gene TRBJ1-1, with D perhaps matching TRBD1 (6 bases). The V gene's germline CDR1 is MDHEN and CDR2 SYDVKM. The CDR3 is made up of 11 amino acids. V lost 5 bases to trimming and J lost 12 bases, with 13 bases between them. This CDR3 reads CASSTGQRPFF. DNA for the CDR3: TGTGCCAGCAGTACAGGGCAGAGGCCTTTCTTT.

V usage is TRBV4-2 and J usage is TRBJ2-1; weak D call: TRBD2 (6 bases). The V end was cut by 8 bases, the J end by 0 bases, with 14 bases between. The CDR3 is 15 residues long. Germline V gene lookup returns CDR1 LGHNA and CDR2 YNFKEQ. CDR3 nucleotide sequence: TGTGCCAGCGGACACGACGGGAGCTCCTACAATGAGCAGTTCTTC. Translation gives CASGHDGSSYNEQFF.

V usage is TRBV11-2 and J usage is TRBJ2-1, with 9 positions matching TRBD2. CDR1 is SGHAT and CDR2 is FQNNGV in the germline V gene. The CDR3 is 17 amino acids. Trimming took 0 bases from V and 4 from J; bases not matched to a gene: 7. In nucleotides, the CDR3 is TGTGCCAGCAGCTTAGAAGGGGCGGGAGGGCCGTACAATGAGCAGTTCTTC. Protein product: CASSLEGAGGPYNEQFF.

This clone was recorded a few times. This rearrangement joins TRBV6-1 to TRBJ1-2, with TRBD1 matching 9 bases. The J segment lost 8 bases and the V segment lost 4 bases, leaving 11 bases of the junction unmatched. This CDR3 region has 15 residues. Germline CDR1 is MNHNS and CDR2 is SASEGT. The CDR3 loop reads CASSVQNGQGNGYTF. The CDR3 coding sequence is TGTGCCAGCAGTGTTCAGAACGGACAGGGGAACGGCTACACCTTC.

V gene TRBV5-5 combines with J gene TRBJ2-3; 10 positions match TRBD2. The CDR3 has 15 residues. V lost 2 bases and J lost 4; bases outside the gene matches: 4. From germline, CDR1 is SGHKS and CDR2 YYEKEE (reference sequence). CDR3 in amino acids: CASSLPSGSADTQYF. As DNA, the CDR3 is TGTGCCAGCAGCTTACCTAGCGGGAGTGCAGATACGCAGTATTTT. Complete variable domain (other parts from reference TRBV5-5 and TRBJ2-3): DAGVTQSPTHLIKTRGQQVTLRCSPISGHKSVSWYQQVLGQGPQFIFQYYEKEERGRGNFPDRFSARQFPNYSSELNVNALLLGDSALYLCASSLPSGSADTQYFGPGTRLTVL.

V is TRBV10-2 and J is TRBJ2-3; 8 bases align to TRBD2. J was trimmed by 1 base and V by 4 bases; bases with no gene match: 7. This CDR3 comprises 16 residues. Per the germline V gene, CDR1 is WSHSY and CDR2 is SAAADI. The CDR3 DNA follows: TGCGCCAGCAGTGGATCACTAGCGGCTCGCACAGATACGCAGTATTTT. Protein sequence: CASSGSLAARTDTQYF.

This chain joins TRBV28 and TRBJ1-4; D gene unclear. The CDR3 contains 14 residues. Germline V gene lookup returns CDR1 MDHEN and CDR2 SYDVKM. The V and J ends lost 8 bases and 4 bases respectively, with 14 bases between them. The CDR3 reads CASGLGQNNEKLFF. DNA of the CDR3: TGTGCCAGCGGTCTTGGGCAGAATAATGAAAAACTGTTTTTT.

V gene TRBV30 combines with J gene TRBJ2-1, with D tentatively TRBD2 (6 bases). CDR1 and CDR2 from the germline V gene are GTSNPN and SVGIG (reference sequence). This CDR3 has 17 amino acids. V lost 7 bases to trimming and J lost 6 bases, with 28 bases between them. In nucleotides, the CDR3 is TGTGCCTATGGTCGGTCAAGGGGCCGGCGGGGAGGCAATGAGCAGTTCTTC. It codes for CAYGRSRGRRGGNEQFF.

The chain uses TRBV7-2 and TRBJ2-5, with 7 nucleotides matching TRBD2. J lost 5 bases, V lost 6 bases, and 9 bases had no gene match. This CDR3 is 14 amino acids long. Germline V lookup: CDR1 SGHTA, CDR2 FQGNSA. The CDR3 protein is CASSFRLAGETQYF. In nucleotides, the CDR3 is TGTGCCAGCAGTTTCCGACTAGCTGGGGAGACCCAGTACTTC. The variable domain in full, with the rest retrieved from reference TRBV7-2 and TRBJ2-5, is GAGVSQSPSNKVTEKGKDVELRCDPISGHTALYWYRQSLGQGLEFLIYFQGNSAPDKSGLPSDRFSAERTGGSVSTLTIQRTQQEDSAVYLCASSFRLAGETQYFGPGTRLLVL.

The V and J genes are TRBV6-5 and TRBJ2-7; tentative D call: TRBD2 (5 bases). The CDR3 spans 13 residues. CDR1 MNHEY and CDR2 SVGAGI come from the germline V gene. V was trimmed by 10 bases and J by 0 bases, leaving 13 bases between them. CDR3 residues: CATLGGFSYEQYF. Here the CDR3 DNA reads TGTGCCACTCTCGGAGGCTTCTCCTACGAGCAGTACTTC.

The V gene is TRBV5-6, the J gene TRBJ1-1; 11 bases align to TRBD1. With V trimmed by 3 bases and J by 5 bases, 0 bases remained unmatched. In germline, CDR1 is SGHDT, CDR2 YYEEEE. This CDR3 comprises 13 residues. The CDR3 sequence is CASSWDRGTEAFF. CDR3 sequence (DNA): TGTGCCAGCAGCTGGGACAGGGGGACTGAAGCTTTCTTT.

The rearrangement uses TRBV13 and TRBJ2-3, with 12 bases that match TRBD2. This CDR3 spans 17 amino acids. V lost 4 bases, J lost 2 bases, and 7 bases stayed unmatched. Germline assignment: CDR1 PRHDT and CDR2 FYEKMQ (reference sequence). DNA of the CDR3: TGTGCCAGCAGCTCGTGGACTAGCGGGACAAACACAGATACGCAGTATTTT. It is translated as CASSSWTSGTNTDTQYF. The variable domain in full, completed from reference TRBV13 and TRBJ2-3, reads AAGVIQSPRHLIKEKRETATLKCYPIPRHDTVYWYQQGPGQDPQFLISFYEKMQSDKGSIPDRFSAQQFSDYHSELNMSSLELGDSALYFCASSSWTSGTNTDTQYFGPGTRLTVL.

As DNA, the CDR3 is TGTGCCAGCTCCCGACAGGGGGCAGCTAATGAAAAACTGTTTTTT. Amino acid sequence: CASSRQGAANEKLFF. The chain links TRBV18 to TRBJ1-4; 10 bases map to TRBD1. The CDR3 runs to 15 residues. V was clipped by 6 bases and J by 3 bases; unmatched bases: 4. Germline loops: CDR1 KGHSH, CDR2 LQKENI.

The CDR3 sequence is CAWSVLLAGGNEQFF. In DNA form, the CDR3 reads TGTGCCTGGAGTGTACTACTAGCGGGTGGCAATGAGCAGTTCTTC. The chain recombines TRBV30 with TRBJ2-1; TRBD2 aligns across 9 bases. This CDR3 is 15 amino acids long. V was pared by 0 bases and J by 6 bases, with 6 bases of the junction left unmatched. Germline V gives CDR1 GTSNPN, CDR2 SVGIG (reference sequence).

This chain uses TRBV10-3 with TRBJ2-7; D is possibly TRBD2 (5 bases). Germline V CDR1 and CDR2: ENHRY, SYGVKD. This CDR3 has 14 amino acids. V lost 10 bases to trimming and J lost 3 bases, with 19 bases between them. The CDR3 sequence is CATGEAATYYEQYF. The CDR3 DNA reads TGTGCCACCGGCGAAGCGGCAACATACTACGAGCAGTACTTC.

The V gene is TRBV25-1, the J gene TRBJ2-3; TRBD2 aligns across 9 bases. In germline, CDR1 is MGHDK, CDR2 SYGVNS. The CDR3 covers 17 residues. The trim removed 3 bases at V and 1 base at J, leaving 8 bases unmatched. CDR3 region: CASSEGTWTSGTDTQYF. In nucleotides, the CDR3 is TGTGCCAGCAGTGAGGGGACGTGGACTAGCGGCACAGATACGCAGTATTTT.

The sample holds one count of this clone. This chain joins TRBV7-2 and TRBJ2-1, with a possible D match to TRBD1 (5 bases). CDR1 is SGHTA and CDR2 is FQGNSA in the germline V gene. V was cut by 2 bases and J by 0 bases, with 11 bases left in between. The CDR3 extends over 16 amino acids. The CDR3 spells CASSLRADSSYNEQFF. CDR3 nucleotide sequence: TGTGCCAGCAGCTTAAGGGCAGACAGCTCCTACAATGAGCAGTTCTTC. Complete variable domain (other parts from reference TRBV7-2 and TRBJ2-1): GAGVSQSPSNKVTEKGKDVELRCDPISGHTALYWYRQSLGQGLEFLIYFQGNSAPDKSGLPSDRFSAERTGGSVSTLTIQRTQQEDSAVYLCASSLRADSSYNEQFFGPGTRLTVL.

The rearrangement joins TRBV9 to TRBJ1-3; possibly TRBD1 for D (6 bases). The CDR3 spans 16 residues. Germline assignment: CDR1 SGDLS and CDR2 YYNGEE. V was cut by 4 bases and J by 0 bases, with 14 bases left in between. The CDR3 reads CASSLQGQSSGNTIYF. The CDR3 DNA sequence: TGTGCCAGCAGCTTACAAGGACAGAGCTCTGGAAACACCATATATTTT.